These T cell receptor beta chains were read from a single sample in a study of shared clonotypes between healthy human individuals. Sequenced by immunoSEQ multiplex PCR; TCRdb stores in-frame clones only, minus some. This table has about 1.5 million clones, 98% appearing once. The source material was naive CD4+ T cells sorted from blood. Receptors originate from a man aged 25-40 years in good health. Each CDR3 is given without its conserved first and last residue. Only some rows state a clone size, as once, few, many or a class for expanded clones.

j_gene	abundance	v_gene	CDR3aa
TRBJ1-5	.	TRBV19	ASKNSGSSRGNQPQH
TRBJ2-2	.	TRBV6-6	ASSYSVGRVTGELF
TRBJ1-5	.	TRBV5-5	ASSLEQGGVNQPQH
TRBJ2-5	.	TRBV18	ASSPGLAGQETQY
TRBJ1-2	.	TRBV28	ASSLGVGDGYT
TRBJ2-3	once	TRBV12-2	ASRFVSCCWGSTDTQY
TRBJ1-2	.	TRBV7-6	ASSQDIRNNYGYT
TRBJ2-5	.	TRBV9	ASSVIGQETQY
TRBJ2-1	.	TRBV4-1	ASSQEGGRGVRSEQF
TRBJ2-7	.	TRBV2	ASRAGQGTYEQY
TRBJ1-4	.	TRBV27	ASRLGQFNEKLF
TRBJ1-5	once	TRBV30	AWTYRDSRARQPQH
TRBJ2-1	.	TRBV2	ASSAGTDYNEQF
TRBJ2-2	.	TRBV6-1	ASSERIGPMGKPGELF
TRBJ2-7	.	TRBV28	ASSLTGYEQY
TRBJ1-2	once	TRBV7-9	ASSLVGGDGYT
TRBJ2-1	.	TRBV28	ASSFPGTPGLEQF
TRBJ2-1	.	TRBV18	ASSPPSGYNEQF
TRBJ2-1	.	TRBV4-1	ASRPGLAKYNEQF
TRBJ2-2	.	TRBV5-1	ASSPGTGGTGELF
TRBJ2-7	.	TRBV28	ASSPTGRKAYEQY
TRBJ2-2	.	TRBV19	ASRLQGGHTGELF
TRBJ2-2	.	TRBV5-1	ASSLGQQNTGELF
TRBJ1-5	.	TRBV5-6	ASSLLGPTGNQPQH
TRBJ1-2	.	TRBV15	ATSGQRANYGYT
TRBJ2-7	.	TRBV20-1	SAQDREEQY
TRBJ2-6	.	TRBV18	ASSPPASGANVLT
TRBJ2-7	.	TRBV19	ASSIDPTSVEQY
TRBJ1-2	.	TRBV7-9	ASSVDRELLNYGYT
TRBJ2-5	.	TRBV5-6	ASSLQTQETQY
TRBJ2-7	.	TRBV27	ASSLYPTSVSSYEQY
TRBJ2-5	.	TRBV9	ASSIAGGETQY
TRBJ2-1	.	TRBV28	ASPPSSGRNYNEQF
TRBJ1-2	.	TRBV5-1	ATSISGSDGYT
TRBJ2-1	.	TRBV7-9	ASSPSSVTSGRLYNEQF
TRBJ1-2	few	TRBV6-5	ASSYSGYGYT
TRBJ2-4	.	TRBV7-9	ASSLDGLAKNIQY
TRBJ2-7	once	TRBV5-4	ASSLVKGEGEQY
TRBJ2-1	.	TRBV5-1	ASSLGEGGEQF